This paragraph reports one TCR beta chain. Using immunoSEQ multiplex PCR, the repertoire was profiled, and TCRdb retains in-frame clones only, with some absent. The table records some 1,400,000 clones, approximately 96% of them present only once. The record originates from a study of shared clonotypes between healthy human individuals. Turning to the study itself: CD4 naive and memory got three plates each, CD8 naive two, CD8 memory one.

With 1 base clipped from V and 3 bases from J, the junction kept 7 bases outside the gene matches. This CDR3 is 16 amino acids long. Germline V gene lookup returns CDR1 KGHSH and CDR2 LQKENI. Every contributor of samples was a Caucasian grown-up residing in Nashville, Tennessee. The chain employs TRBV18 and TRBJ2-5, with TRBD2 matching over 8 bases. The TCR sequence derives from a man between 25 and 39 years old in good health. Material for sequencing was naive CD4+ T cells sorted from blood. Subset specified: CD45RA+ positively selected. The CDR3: CASSPLAGSSEETQYF. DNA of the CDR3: TGTGCCAGCTCACCACTAGCGGGATCTTCGGAAGAGACCCAGTACTTC. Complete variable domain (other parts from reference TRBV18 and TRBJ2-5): NAGVMQNPRHLVRRRGQEARLRCSPMKGHSHVYWYRQLPEEGLKFMVYLQKENIIDESGMPKERFSAEFPKEGPSILRIQQVVRGDSAAYFCASSPLAGSSEETQYFGPGTRLLVL.